The T cell receptor (beta chain) under discussion was sequenced for a study of vaccination and CD4 T cells after COVID-19. Study information: Cellular stimulation was performed using overlapping spike peptides derived from SARS-CoV-2, HCoV-NL63, HCoV-OC43 and HCoV-229E.

The CDR3 loop spans 13 amino acids. Germline lookup yields CDR1 SEHNR and CDR2 FQNEAQ (reference sequence). V lost 11 bases to trimming and J lost 6 bases, with 16 bases between them. Sequence data for DNA of cultured CD4+ T cells were generated by the Oncomine TCR Beta short-read assay. Investigators obtained genomic DNA by extraction from cultured CD4+ T cells. TCRdb itself ran the PCR reads through MiXCR, one entry per CDR3 protein. The sample holds about 17,000 distinct CDR3 sequences, around three fifths seen once. Treatment defined: approximately 11-day PBMC culture with coronavirus spike peptide pools or control peptides (ViraFEST assay). After expanding antigen-specific T cells with peptide pools, ViraFEST sequenced their TCRs. Regarding this clonotype: Its target is unknown.

Source: CD4+ T cells from blood, cultured in vitro, taken after SARS-CoV-2 vaccination. The clonotype originates from a human donor who had recovered from COVID-19. This chain joins TRBV7-9 and TRBJ2-2; no clear D gene. CDR3 sequence reads: CADYPEQSGELFF. CDR3 nucleotides: TGTGCCGATTACCCCGAGCAATCCGGGGAGCTGTTTTTT.